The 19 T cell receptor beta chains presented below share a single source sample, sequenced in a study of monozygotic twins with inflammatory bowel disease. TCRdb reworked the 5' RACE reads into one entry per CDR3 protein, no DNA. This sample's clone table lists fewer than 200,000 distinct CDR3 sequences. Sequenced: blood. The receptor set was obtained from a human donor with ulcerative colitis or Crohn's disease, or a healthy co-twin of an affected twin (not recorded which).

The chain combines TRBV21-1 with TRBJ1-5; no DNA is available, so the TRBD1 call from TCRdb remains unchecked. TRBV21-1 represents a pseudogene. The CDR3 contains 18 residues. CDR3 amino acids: CASSPMVRGHWCNQPQHF.

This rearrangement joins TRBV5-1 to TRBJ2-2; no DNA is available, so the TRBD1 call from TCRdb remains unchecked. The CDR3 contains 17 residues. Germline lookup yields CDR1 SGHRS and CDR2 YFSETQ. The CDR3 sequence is CASSFPTSGFTTGELFF. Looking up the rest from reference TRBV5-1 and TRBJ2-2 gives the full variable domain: KAGVTQTPRYLIKTRGQQVTLSCSPISGHRSVSWYQQTPGQGLQFLFEYFSETQRNKGNFPGRFSGRQFSNSRSEMNVSTLELGDSALYLCASSFPTSGFTTGELFFGEGSRLTVL.

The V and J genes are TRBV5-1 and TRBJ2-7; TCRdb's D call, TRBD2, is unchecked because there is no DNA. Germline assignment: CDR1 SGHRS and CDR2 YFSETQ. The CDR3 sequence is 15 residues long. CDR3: CASRRPSGSSYEQYF.

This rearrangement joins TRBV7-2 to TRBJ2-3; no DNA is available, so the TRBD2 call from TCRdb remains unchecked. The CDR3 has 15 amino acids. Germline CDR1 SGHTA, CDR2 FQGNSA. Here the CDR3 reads CASSFRRRNTDTQYF.

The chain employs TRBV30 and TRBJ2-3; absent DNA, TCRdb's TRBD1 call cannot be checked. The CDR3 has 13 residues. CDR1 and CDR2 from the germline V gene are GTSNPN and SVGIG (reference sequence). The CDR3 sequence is CAFTGGFTDTQYF. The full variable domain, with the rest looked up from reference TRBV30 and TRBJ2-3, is SQTIHQWPATLVQPVGSPLSLECTVEGTSNPNLYWYRQAAGRGLQLLFYSVGIGQISSEVPQNLSASRPQDRQFILSSKKLLLSDSGFYLCAFTGGFTDTQYFGPGTRLTVL.

The CDR3 loop reads CASSPQTRTLRVDGYTF. The rearrangement joins TRBV18 to TRBJ1-2; the TRBD1 assignment by TCRdb is unverifiable without DNA. This CDR3 comprises 17 residues. Germline CDR1 and CDR2: KGHSH and LQKENI.

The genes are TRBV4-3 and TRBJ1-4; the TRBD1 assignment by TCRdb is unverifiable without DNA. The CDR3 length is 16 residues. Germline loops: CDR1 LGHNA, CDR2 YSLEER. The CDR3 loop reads CASSQGPGVINEKLFF.

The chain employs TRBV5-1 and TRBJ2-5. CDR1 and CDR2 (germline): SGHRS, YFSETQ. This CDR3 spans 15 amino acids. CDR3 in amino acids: CASSLANAYQETQYF.

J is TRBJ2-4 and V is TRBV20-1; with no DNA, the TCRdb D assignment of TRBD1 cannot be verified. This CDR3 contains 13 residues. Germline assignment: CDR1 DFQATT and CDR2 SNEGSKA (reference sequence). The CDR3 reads CSAPDTTKNIQYF.

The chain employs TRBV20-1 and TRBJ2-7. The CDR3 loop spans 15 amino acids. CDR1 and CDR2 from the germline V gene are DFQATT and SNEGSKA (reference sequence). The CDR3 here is CSARDPTGDPYEQYF.

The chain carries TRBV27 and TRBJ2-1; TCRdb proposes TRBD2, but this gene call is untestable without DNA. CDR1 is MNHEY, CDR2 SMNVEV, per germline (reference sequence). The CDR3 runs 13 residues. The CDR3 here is CSSGRDSYNEQFF.

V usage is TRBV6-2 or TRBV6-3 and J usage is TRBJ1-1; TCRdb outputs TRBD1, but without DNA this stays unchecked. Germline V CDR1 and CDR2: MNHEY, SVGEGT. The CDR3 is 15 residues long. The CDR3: CASSLPGQENTEAFF.

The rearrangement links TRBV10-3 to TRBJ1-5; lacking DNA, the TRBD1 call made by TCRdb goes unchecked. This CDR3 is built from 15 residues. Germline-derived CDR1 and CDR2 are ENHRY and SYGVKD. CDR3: CAISDKDSPSQPQHF.

The chain's CDR3 is CASSPHSGKNNEQFF. V is TRBV9 and J is TRBJ2-1; TCRdb lists TRBD2, though no DNA is available to test this call. This CDR3 has 15 residues. Germline assignment: CDR1 SGDLS and CDR2 YYNGEE.

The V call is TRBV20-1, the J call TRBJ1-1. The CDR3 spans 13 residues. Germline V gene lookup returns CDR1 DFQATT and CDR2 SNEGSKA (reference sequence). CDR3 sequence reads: CSARDFSAAGAFF.

The CDR3 spells CASSVGAGTSTTYEQYF. V and J are TRBV9 and TRBJ2-7; TCRdb's D call, TRBD2, is unchecked because there is no DNA. The CDR3 loop spans 17 amino acids. Germline V CDR1 and CDR2: SGDLS, YYNGEE.

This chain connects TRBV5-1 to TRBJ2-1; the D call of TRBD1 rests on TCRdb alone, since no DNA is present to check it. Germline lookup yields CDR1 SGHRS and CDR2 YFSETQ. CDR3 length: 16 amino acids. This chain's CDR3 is CASSLAPGRSANEQFF. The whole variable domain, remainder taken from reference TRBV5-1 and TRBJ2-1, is KAGVTQTPRYLIKTRGQQVTLSCSPISGHRSVSWYQQTPGQGLQFLFEYFSETQRNKGNFPGRFSGRQFSNSRSEMNVSTLELGDSALYLCASSLAPGRSANEQFFGPGTRLTVL.

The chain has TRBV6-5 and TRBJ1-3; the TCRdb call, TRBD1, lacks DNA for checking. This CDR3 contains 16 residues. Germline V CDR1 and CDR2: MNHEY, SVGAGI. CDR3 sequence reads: CASSYSNLGGGNTIYF.

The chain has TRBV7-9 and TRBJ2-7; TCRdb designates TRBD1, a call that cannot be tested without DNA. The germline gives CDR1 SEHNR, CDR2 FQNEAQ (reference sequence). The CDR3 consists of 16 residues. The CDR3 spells CASSPTPGMGSYEQYF.